This T cell receptor beta chain comes out of a study of OX40 agonist ivuxolimab in advanced cancers. Study-level results: More expanded clones were seen, on average, in CD8+ T cells than in CD4+. Several nonresponders also turned out to have low normalized T-cell clonal expansion. Dosing at 0.1 to 3.0 mg/kg was accompanied by clonal expansion of CD4+ and CD8+ blood T cells by week 6.

V lost 6 bases and J 3 bases, leaving 11 bases between the germline ends. CDR1 ENHRY and CDR2 SYGVKD come from the germline V gene. The CDR3 is made up of 13 amino acids. Libraries were prepared by immunoSEQ multiplex PCR; TCRdb keeps only in-frame clonotypes and omits some of them. Of approximately 88,000 clones listed, roughly 84% were seen once; the top ten hold more than 0.65%. With respect to this clone: No antigen is known for it.

This clonotype originated in an adult with an advanced solid tumor such as melanoma, head and neck, liver or kidney cancer. The rearrangement joins TRBV10-3 to TRBJ1-1, with a tentative D call TRBD1 (5 bases). Source: CD4+ or CD8+ T cells sorted from blood, taken in a trial of the OX40 agonist ivuxolimab. The CDR3 nucleotides read TGTGCCATCAGGTCGCGAGGGGACACTGAAGCTTTCTTT. As protein: CAIRSRGDTEAFF.